This T cell receptor beta chain emerged from a study of CD8 T cells in ankylosing spondylitis. Study findings and constraints: In peripheral blood, disease-linked CD8+ clones occurred at relatively low frequencies.

Construction of TCR beta libraries was performed using quantitative 5'-RACE with molecular barcodes. TCRdb itself ran the 5' RACE reads through MiXCR, one entry per CDR3 protein. Among roughly 180,000 distinct CDR3 sequences listed, around 13% were seen once. This clonotype was counted only a few times. Its antigen is undetermined. The germline V gene encodes CDR1 KGHDR and CDR2 SFDVKD. V gave up 7 bases and J gave up 6 bases, with 11 bases separating them. There are 13 residues in the CDR3. The sample consisted of blood, either unsorted or a sorted T cell fraction (not recorded which). The rearrangement links TRBV24-1 to TRBJ2-2; no reliable D call. The receptor's source is a male donor with ankylosing spondylitis or in good health (not recorded which). CDR3 amino acids: CATSDIFAGELFF. In DNA form, the CDR3 reads TGTGCCACCAGCGACATCTTCGCCGGGGAGCTGTTTTTT.